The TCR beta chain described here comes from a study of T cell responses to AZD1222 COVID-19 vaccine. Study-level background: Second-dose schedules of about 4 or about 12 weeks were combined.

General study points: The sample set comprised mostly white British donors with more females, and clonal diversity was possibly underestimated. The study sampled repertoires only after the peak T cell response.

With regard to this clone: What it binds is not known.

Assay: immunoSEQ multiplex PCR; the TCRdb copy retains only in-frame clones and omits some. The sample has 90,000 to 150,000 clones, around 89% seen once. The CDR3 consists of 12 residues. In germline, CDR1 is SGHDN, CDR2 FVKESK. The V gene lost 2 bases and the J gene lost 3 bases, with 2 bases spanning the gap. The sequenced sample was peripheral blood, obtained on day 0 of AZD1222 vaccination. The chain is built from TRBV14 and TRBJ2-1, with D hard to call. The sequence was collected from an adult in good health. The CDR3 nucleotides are TGTGCCAGCAGCCAACGCTACAATGAGCAGTTCTTC. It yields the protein CASSQRYNEQFF.